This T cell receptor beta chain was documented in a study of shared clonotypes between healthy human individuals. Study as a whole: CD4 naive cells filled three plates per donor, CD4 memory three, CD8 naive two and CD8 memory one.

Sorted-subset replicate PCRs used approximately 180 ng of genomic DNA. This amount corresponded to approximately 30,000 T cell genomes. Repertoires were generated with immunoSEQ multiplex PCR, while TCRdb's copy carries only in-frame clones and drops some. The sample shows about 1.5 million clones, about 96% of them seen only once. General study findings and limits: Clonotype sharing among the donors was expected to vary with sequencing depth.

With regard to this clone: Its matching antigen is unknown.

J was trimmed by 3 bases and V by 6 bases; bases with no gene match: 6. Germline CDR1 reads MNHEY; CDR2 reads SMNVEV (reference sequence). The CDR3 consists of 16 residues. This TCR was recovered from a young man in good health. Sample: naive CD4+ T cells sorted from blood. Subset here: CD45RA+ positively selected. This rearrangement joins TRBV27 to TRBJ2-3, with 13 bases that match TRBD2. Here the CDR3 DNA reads TGTGCCAGCAGCCGACTAGCGGGAGGCAGGACAGATACGCAGTATTTT. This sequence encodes CASSRLAGGRTDTQYF.